This T cell receptor beta chain was captured in a study of blood T cell repertoires in COVID-19. About the research overall: COVID-19 samples from acute and convalescent phases originated in the United States, Italy and Spain. Sample material is recorded as cDNA or gDNA derived from T cells, B-cell-depleted T cells, or PBMCs.

Looked up from germline, CDR1 is KGHSH and CDR2 is LQKENI. CDR3 size: 18 residues. The V segment lost 3 bases and the J segment 4 bases; nucleotides outside the gene matches: 14. This study enrolled people aged 18 to 89 from around 26 US geographic areas. In the original workflow: Researchers report that nucleated cell counts were estimated from reference gene primer amplification. Measured with immunoSEQ multiplex PCR; TCRdb has only the in-frame clones, and not every one. V, J and clone size derive from that table, while D and trimming were established from the DNA sequence. There are 350,000 to 400,000 clones in the sample; approximately 90% occur only once, and over 0.9% lies in the top ten.

The chain links TRBV18 to TRBJ1-2, with 10 bases identical to TRBD1. The sample comprised PBMCs or T cells enriched from blood (not recorded which). This clonotype originated in a woman aged 25 to 45 with acute COVID-19. DNA of the CDR3: TGTGCCAGCTCACCCCTCACTTCTGGGACAGGGGTTGGCTATGGCTACACCTTC. Protein sequence: CASSPLTSGTGVGYGYTF.